Listed below are T cell receptor beta chains from one sample, sequenced in a study of OX40 agonist ivuxolimab in advanced cancers. Data came from immunoSEQ multiplex PCR; TCRdb stores just in-frame clones and leaves some out. The data hold more than 70,000 clones, with 85% to 95% observed a single time. The source material was CD4+ or CD8+ T cells sorted from blood, sampled in a trial of the OX40 agonist ivuxolimab. The source is an adult with an advanced solid tumor such as melanoma, head and neck, liver or kidney cancer. Each CDR3 is given with its conserved first and last residue. A D gene is named only where the DNA matches it firmly. Clone sizes are given selectively: once, few, many, or a class where the clone is expanded.

TRBV7-6	TRBJ2-1	NA	TRBD2	TGTGCCAGCAGCTTAGGGGCGAGCGGGAGCTCCTACAATGAGCAGTTCTTC	CASSLGASGSSYNEQFF
TRBV28	TRBJ2-1	NA	NA	TGTGCCAGCAGTTTGGGGATACTGGGTCGGGATGAGCAGTTCTTC	CASSLGILGRDEQFF
TRBV7-6	TRBJ1-1	NA	NA	TGTGCCAGCAGCAACAAGGCGGGTCTGCCTGAAGCTTTCTTT	CASSNKAGLPEAFF
TRBV14	TRBJ2-7	NA	NA	TGTGCCAGCAGCCCCCGTGGACTATTCTACGAGCAGTACTTC	CASSPRGLFYEQYF
TRBV25-1	TRBJ2-7	NA	TRBD1	TGTGCCAGCAGTGGCCGACAGGGGCCCTACGAGCAGTACTTC	CASSGRQGPYEQYF
TRBV5-4	TRBJ1-5	NA	TRBD1	TGTGCCAGCAGTTACTTGGGGGAGGTAAGGGACAGGGGGAGAGGTCAGCCCCAGCATTTT	CASSYLGEVRDRGRGQPQHF
TRBV9	TRBJ1-1	NA	NA	TGTGCCAGCAGCGCTGGACAGAGCACTGAAGCTTTCTTT	CASSAGQSTEAFF
TRBV7-2	TRBJ2-7	NA	TRBD2	TGTGCCAGCAGTTATCTCGGGGGGGCAGCCTCCTACGAGCAGTACTTC	CASSYLGGAASYEQYF
TRBV19	TRBJ2-7	once	NA	TGTGCCAGTAGTATATGGGGGCCAACCACCTACGAGCAGTACTTC	CASSIWGPTTYEQYF
TRBV19	TRBJ2-1	NA	NA	TGTGCCAGTAGCAGCCCGAAGGTAGATGAGCAGTTCTTC	CASSSPKVDEQFF
TRBV11-2	TRBJ1-3	NA	NA	TGTGCCAGCAGCTTAGATGGGAGGTTCTCTGGAAACACCATATATTTT	CASSLDGRFSGNTIYF
TRBV5-1	TRBJ1-1	NA	TRBD1	TGCGCCAGCAACTACAGGGGCGGCACTGAAGCTTTCTTT	CASNYRGGTEAFF
TRBV25-1	TRBJ2-7	NA	NA	TGTGCCAGCAGCCTGAGGTACGAGCAGTACTTC	CASSLRYEQYF
TRBV29-1	TRBJ2-7	NA	TRBD1	TGCAGCGTTCAGGGGGCGGGCTACGAGCAGTACTTC	CSVQGAGYEQYF
TRBV6-5	TRBJ1-1	NA	NA	TGTGCCAGCAGTTACTCGGGGGGGACTGAAGCTTTCTTT	CASSYSGGTEAFF
TRBV7-7	TRBJ2-1	NA	NA	TGTGCTAGCAGCTTAGATGGGGACTCCGCCAATGAGCAGTTCTTC	CASSLDGDSANEQFF
TRBV4-1	TRBJ2-3	NA	TRBD1	TGCGCCAGCAGCCAAGGGTGGCAGGGGGAAGATACGCAGTATTTT	CASSQGWQGEDTQYF
TRBV10-3	TRBJ2-1	NA	TRBD2	TGTGCCATCAGTGAGTCCGCGGGGGGGCTCGACAATGAGCAGTTCTTC	CAISESAGGLDNEQFF
TRBV2	TRBJ2-3	NA	TRBD2	TGTGCCAGCAGTGAAGTGACTAGCCATCCCGGAACGCAGTATTTT	CASSEVTSHPGTQYF
TRBV4-1	TRBJ2-7	NA	TRBD2	TGCGCCAGCAGCCAAGGGACTAGCGGGACCTCCTACGAGCAGTACTTC	CASSQGTSGTSYEQYF